Here is one T cell receptor (beta chain) with its context. Method: immunoSEQ multiplex PCR; TCRdb's copy keeps in-frame clones and lacks some. The table has under 95,000 clones, 80% to 90% seen once; the top ten hold around 7%. This specimen belongs to a study of blood T cell repertoires in COVID-19. The germline CDR1 and CDR2 sequences are SQVTM and ANQGSEA. The V end was cut by 4 bases, the J end by 2 bases, with 8 bases between. The CDR3 has 13 residues. Input material: peripheral blood. This chain links TRBV29-1 with TRBJ2-2; D is perhaps TRBD2 (6 bases). This TCR came from a human donor with acute or convalescent COVID-19. The donor label of this sample is uncertain. In DNA form, the CDR3 reads TGCAGCGTTGGCGGGGTTAACACCGGGGAGCTGTTTTTT. Its translation: CSVGGVNTGELFF.